This T cell receptor beta chain emerged from a study of blood T cell repertoires in COVID-19. Original handling: Reference gene primer amplification in the assay estimated nucleated cell counts. Clones were read by immunoSEQ multiplex PCR, and TCRdb kept only the in-frame ones, dropping some. For V, J and clone size, that table is used; D and trimming come from the DNA. The sample carries around 280,000 clones, around four fifths recorded once. Trimming left V 1 base short and J 5 bases short, with 25 bases between. CDR3 length: 20 residues. Germline loops: CDR1 SGHRS, CDR2 YFSETQ. The sample comprised peripheral blood. The origin of this receptor is a woman between 45 and 60 years old with active or convalescent COVID-19. This chain uses TRBV5-1 with TRBJ2-6; D gene unclear. CDR3 DNA: TGCGCCAGCAGCTTGCGCATAACCTCCGCGTCTCATACTTGGGCCAACGTCCTGACTTTC. Its protein is CASSLRITSASHTWANVLTF.